Listed below are T cell receptor beta chains from one sample, sequenced in a study of OX40 agonist ivuxolimab in advanced cancers. Measured with immunoSEQ multiplex PCR; TCRdb has only the in-frame clones, and not every one. Here the sample spans fewer than 70,000 clones, less than 90% being singletons. The specimen comprised CD4+ or CD8+ T cells sorted from blood, sampled in a trial of the OX40 agonist ivuxolimab. The receptors were sampled from an adult with an advanced solid tumor such as melanoma, head and neck, liver or kidney cancer. CDR3s include the opening cysteine and the closing phenylalanine or tryptophan. Each record gives: J gene, clone size, V gene, D gene, CDR3 protein, CDR3 DNA. The D gene is left open where the match is weak. Not every row has a clone size; where given, it reads once, few, many or a size class.

>TRBJ2-2|-|TRBV2|-
CASRRQVLGAGELFF
TGTGCCAGCAGGAGACAGGTTCTTGGGGCCGGGGAGCTGTTTTTT
>TRBJ1-4|-|TRBV7-9|-
CASSLGYLSRSNEKLFF
TGTGCCAGCAGCTTAGGTTACCTTTCGCGGTCTAATGAAAAACTGTTTTTT
>TRBJ2-5|once|TRBV5-1|TRBD2
CASSSSGGPQETQYF
TGCGCCAGCTCTTCGAGCGGGGGCCCCCAAGAGACCCAGTACTTC
>TRBJ2-2|-|TRBV5-1|-
CASSLNLAGELFF
TGCGCCAGCAGCTTGAACCTGGCCGGGGAGCTGTTTTTT
>TRBJ2-5|-|TRBV5-1|-
CASSFSGIEETQYF
TGCGCCAGCAGCTTTTCAGGGATTGAAGAGACCCAGTACTTC
>TRBJ2-5|-|TRBV19|-
CASRGASGVAETQYF
TGTGCCAGTAGGGGGGCAAGCGGGGTTGCGGAGACCCAGTACTTC
>TRBJ1-5|-|TRBV7-9|TRBD1
CASSLAITGTGDNQPQHF
TGTGCCAGCAGCTTAGCAATCACCGGGACAGGGGACAATCAGCCCCAGCATTTT
>TRBJ2-4|-|TRBV6-5|TRBD1
CASSYPDRGGIQYF
TGTGCCAGCAGTTACCCGGACAGGGGAGGCATTCAGTACTTC
>TRBJ2-7|-|TRBV28|-
CALSRGVNHEQYF
TGTGCCCTGTCACGAGGCGTCAACCACGAGCAGTACTTC
>TRBJ1-1|-|TRBV5-1|-
CASSPYGPSNTEAFF
TGCGCCAGCAGCCCTTATGGCCCCTCGAACACTGAAGCTTTCTTT
>TRBJ2-2|once|TRBV11-2|TRBD2
CASSLALGLAGGNTGELFF
TGTGCCAGCAGCTTAGCCCTAGGACTAGCGGGGGGGAACACCGGGGAGCTGTTTTTT
>TRBJ1-6|-|TRBV4-1|TRBD1
CASSEGGTYNSPLHF
TGCGCCAGCAGCGAAGGGGGCACCTATAATTCACCCCTCCACTTT
>TRBJ1-4|-|TRBV6-6|TRBD1
CASSYQGQPNEKLFF
TGTGCCAGCAGTTACCAGGGACAGCCTAATGAAAAACTGTTTTTT
>TRBJ1-5|-|TRBV5-8|TRBD1
CASSWRTGEGQPQHF
TGTGCCAGCAGCTGGAGGACAGGGGAGGGACAGCCCCAGCATTTT
>TRBJ1-6|-|TRBV21-1|-
CASSPPGQGVFF
TGTGCCAGCAGCCCCCCGGGACAGGGAGTTTTTTTT
>TRBJ2-7|-|TRBV30|TRBD2
CAWGGTSGYEQYF
TGTGCCTGGGGAGGGACTAGCGGGTACGAGCAGTACTTC
>TRBJ2-1|-|TRBV9|-
CASSVGAGEGGEQFF
TGTGCCAGCAGCGTAGGGGCAGGGGAAGGGGGTGAGCAGTTCTTC
>TRBJ1-2|-|TRBV6-5|TRBD1
CASRRTGRDGYTF
TGTGCCAGCAGACGGACAGGGAGGGATGGCTACACCTTC
>TRBJ2-7|-|TRBV18|-
CASSPLGEEQYF
TGTGCCAGCTCACCACTGGGTGAGGAGCAGTACTTC
>TRBJ1-1|-|TRBV28|TRBD1
CATQGAANTEAFF
TGTGCCACTCAGGGGGCCGCGAACACTGAAGCTTTCTTT
>TRBJ2-2|-|TRBV7-2|-
CASSLVRFATGELFF
TGTGCCAGCAGCTTAGTAAGGTTCGCCACCGGGGAGCTGTTTTTT
>TRBJ1-1|-|TRBV29-1|-
CSVEKQEGTEAFF
TGCAGCGTTGAAAAACAGGAGGGCACTGAAGCTTTCTTT
>TRBJ2-7|-|TRBV5-5|-
CASSHFSTVTYEQYF
TGTGCCAGCAGCCACTTTTCGACAGTTACCTACGAGCAGTACTTC
>TRBJ2-7|-|TRBV7-9|-
CASSTGSYEQYF
TGTGCCAGCAGCACGGGTTCCTACGAGCAGTACTTC
>TRBJ2-2|-|TRBV19|-
CASSIGPGDTGELFF
TGTGCCAGTAGTATCGGCCCGGGGGACACCGGGGAGCTGTTTTTT
>TRBJ2-5|-|TRBV11-2|-
CASSFGETQYF
TGTGCCAGCAGCTTTGGTGAGACCCAGTACTTC
>TRBJ1-2|-|TRBV5-1|TRBD1
CASSLAPGTGVGYTF
TGCGCCAGCAGCTTGGCCCCCGGGACAGGGGTCGGCTACACCTTC
>TRBJ1-6|-|TRBV15|TRBD1
CATSGGQERTSPLHF
TGTGCCACCAGCGGCGGACAGGAGAGAACTTCACCCCTCCACTTT
>TRBJ1-5|-|TRBV5-5|TRBD1
CASSPYRQGNQPQHF
TGTGCCAGCAGCCCCTACCGACAGGGGAATCAGCCCCAGCATTTT
>TRBJ2-1|-|TRBV7-9|TRBD1
CASSLPGQGYNEQFF
TGTGCCAGCAGCCTCCCGGGACAGGGTTACAATGAGCAGTTCTTC